The rows below give T cell receptor beta chains drawn from one sample of a study of PD-L1 blockade in urothelial cancer. The protocol was immunoSEQ multiplex PCR, while the TCRdb copy is restricted to in-frame clones and leaves out a portion. The data contain 50,000 or so clones, more than 70% of them singletons. The sequenced sample was PBMCs, obtained around atezolizumab (anti-PD-L1) treatment. The receptors stem from a man in his sixties with urothelial cancer. Both conserved end residues are trimmed from each CDR3.

V gene	J gene	CDR3 length	CDR3 protein
TRBV28	TRBJ1-2	12	ASSLQTGGRGYT
TRBV18	TRBJ1-2	12	ASSADRGHYGYT
TRBV7-2	TRBJ2-7	12	ASSTETGIHEQY
TRBV30	TRBJ2-7	9	AWSLRGEQY
TRBV5-1	TRBJ2-1	13	ASSLGGGIYNEQF
TRBV27	TRBJ2-1	10	ASSFPGGEQF
TRBV25-1	TRBJ1-2	12	ASSEYSLNYGYT
TRBV5-1	TRBJ2-2	14	ASSLEGHTNTGELF
TRBV5-1	TRBJ2-5	11	ASGQSGSGTQY
TRBV5-1	TRBJ2-5	12	ASSSGQGQETQY
TRBV2	TRBJ2-5	13	ASSARSGVVETQY
TRBV14	TRBJ1-6	12	ASSQDFRDSPLH
TRBV6-4	TRBJ2-3	13	ASSEQAGRTDTQY
TRBV6-6	TRBJ2-7	12	ASSRTGAFYEQY
TRBV14	TRBJ2-3	14	ASSPLAGGATDTQY
TRBV19	TRBJ1-1	14	ASSHTRGPAGTEAF
TRBV5-6	TRBJ2-1	13	ASSSKAGRATEQF
TRBV19	TRBJ1-4	12	ASSIDPRSEKLF
TRBV2	TRBJ2-2	13	ASSEALTSAGELF
TRBV5-1	TRBJ2-1	13	ASSLEGGFYNEQF
TRBV6-6	TRBJ1-5	12	ASIRGETNQPQH
TRBV5-1	TRBJ1-2	12	ASSLATFRDGYT
TRBV9	TRBJ2-1	13	ASSRRGGPYNEQF
TRBV28	TRBJ1-2	13	ASRPGAGANYGYT
TRBV6-1	TRBJ2-6	15	ASSEQEGRTGANVLT
TRBV10-1	TRBJ2-5	14	ASSDPRQGGQETQY
TRBV11-2	TRBJ1-2	13	ASSSFLTGRDGYT
TRBV19	TRBJ1-6	12	ASVAGVNNSPLH
TRBV6-5	TRBJ1-1	13	ASSYRNIQGTEAF
TRBV5-6	TRBJ2-5	11	ASSPGGFKTQY
TRBV11-2	TRBJ2-7	12	ASSTGQGAYEQY
TRBV6-6	TRBJ1-1	14	ASSYSTGGPNTEAF
TRBV5-1	TRBJ2-7	12	ASSSTTGGYEQY
TRBV7-6	TRBJ2-3	16	ASSLVGPGGPIPNTQY
TRBV5-6	TRBJ2-7	9	ASSYFYEQY
TRBV7-9	TRBJ1-6	14	ASSLSSGQGSSPLH
TRBV6-1	TRBJ2-7	12	ASRLTGQNYEQY
TRBV27	TRBJ2-4	13	ASSFAGASKNIQY
TRBV4-2	TRBJ2-1	16	ASSQDKPPQEAYNEQF
TRBV7-9	TRBJ1-4	13	ASSVRQATNEKLF
TRBV5-1	TRBJ1-3	13	ASRPTRIPGNTIY
TRBV7-2	TRBJ1-5	13	ASSQVGGTNGPQH
TRBV19	TRBJ2-3	15	ASSIKALAGVTDTQY
TRBV11-1	TRBJ2-2	16	ASSPSRGAYRNTGELF
TRBV7-3	TRBJ2-2	16	ASSPLKRGASNTGELF
TRBV2	TRBJ2-5	10	ASSDGTGSEY